Reported below is one TCR beta chain. Its antigen is undetermined. These data originate in a study of neurological immune-mediated disorders. Study outcomes and limitations: The absence of shared CDR3 amino acid sequences among expanded clones across subjects suggests private repertoires in all groups.

5'RACE generated cDNA with 10-nucleotide random UMIs. From the 5' RACE reads, TCRdb called clonotypes with MiXCR, one entry per CDR3 protein. In the table there are under 35,000 distinct CDR3 sequences, under 30% of which are singletons. CDR1 and CDR2 (germline): ENHRY, SYGVKD. This CDR3 has 17 amino acids. Trimming removed 8 bases from V and 1 base from J; junction bases left unmatched: 10. Sequenced input: CD4+ T cells from blood. The sequence came from a man over 45 with HTLV-1-associated myelopathy (HAM/TSP). The chain carries TRBV10-3 and TRBJ2-1, with TRBD2 matching over 11 bases. The CDR3 region has the DNA TGTGCCATCGCTTCTGGTAGCGGGAGGGGTTCCTACAATGAGCAGTTCTTC. Protein sequence: CAIASGSGRGSYNEQFF.